A single sample gave rise to the 14 T cell receptor beta chains below, sequenced in a study of neurological immune-mediated disorders (dated by TCRdb to between 2017 and 2020). Libraries were built with 5' RACE. Sequencing relied on an Illumina HiSeq 2500. Using fastp trimming at Q25 and MiXCR clonotype assembly, TCRdb reanalyzed the public sequencing data and kept in-frame beta chains. CDR3 protein sequences are deduplicated, and each keeps its most common genes and DNA. The sample has tens of thousands of distinct CDR3 sequences on record, approximately 10% of them singletons. Clones ranked in the top ten supply about 20% of the sample. The specimen sequenced was PBMCs. The receptor source for this set is a woman aged 40 to 49 with HTLV-1-associated myelopathy (HAM/TSP).

This clonotype came up many times. This chain uses TRBV6-1 with TRBJ1-2; D possibly corresponds to TRBD1 (5 bases). There are 12 residues in the CDR3. The ends were cut back, 7 bases at V and 5 bases at J, with 11 bases in the middle. CDR1 is MNHNS, CDR2 SASEGT, per germline. The CDR3 is CASKETVYGYTF. The CDR3 nucleotides read TGTGCCAGCAAGGAGACAGTTTATGGCTACACCTTC.

This clonotype was detected ten times or more. This chain joins TRBV7-2 and TRBJ2-3; D is uncertain. Germline CDR1 SGHTA, CDR2 FQGNSA. The CDR3 runs 13 residues. Trimming removed 5 bases from V and 6 bases from J, with 12 bases in between. CDR3 sequence (DNA): TGTGCCAGCAGCACGGAAAATTCGGATACGCAGTATTTT. Protein sequence: CASSTENSDTQYF.

This clonotype has a count of ten or more. The CDR3 loop reads CASSLPRGARMNTEAFF. The DNA of the CDR3 is TGTGCCAGCAGCCTACCCAGGGGCGCAAGGATGAACACTGAAGCTTTCTTT. V is TRBV12-3 or TRBV12-4 and J is TRBJ1-1, with D tentatively TRBD1 (6 bases). The CDR3 spans 17 residues. V was pared by 6 bases and J by 0 bases, with 20 bases between.

This clonotype has ten or more counts. V gene TRBV20-1 combines with J gene TRBJ2-3, with 9 positions matching TRBD2. The germline V gene encodes CDR1 DFQATT and CDR2 SNEGSKA (reference sequence). After removal of 3 bases from V and 4 bases from J, the junction contained 8 bases not matched to a gene. This CDR3 region has 15 residues. CDR3 residues: CSASVSGGRADTQYF. In DNA, the CDR3 is TGCAGTGCTAGTGTTAGCGGGGGACGCGCAGATACGCAGTATTTT.

Of note for this clonotype: A read error is likely, as this CDR3 ends without the conserved phenylalanine or tryptophan. The DNA is omitted, as the CDR3 cannot be located on it reliably, and the CDR3 follows TCRdb's listing. This chain connects TRBV5-1 to TRBJ2-5. Germline-derived CDR1 and CDR2 are SGHRS and YFSETQ. The CDR3 extends over 15 residues, inclusive of both ends. CDR3 loop: CASSLASQSSETQHL.

There are many counts of this clonotype. The rearrangement joins TRBV7-2 to TRBJ1-1; no reliable D call. Per germline, CDR1 SGHTA and CDR2 FQGNSA. V was clipped by 4 bases and J by 1 base, with 10 bases between them. The CDR3 contains 14 residues. The CDR3 region has the DNA TGTGCCAGCAGCTCTACTAACTCGAACACTGAAGCTTTCTTT. Translation gives CASSSTNSNTEAFF.

This clonotype was seen repeatedly, ten times or more. The rearrangement joins TRBV20-1 to TRBJ2-1, with 8 nucleotides matching TRBD2. The V gene's germline CDR1 is DFQATT and CDR2 SNEGSKA (reference sequence). The junction had 9 bases not matched to a gene; V was cut back by 6 bases and J by 5 bases. The CDR3 extends over 14 amino acids. The DNA of the CDR3 is TGCAGTGCCACGCGGGGGGCCTACGACAATGAGCAGTTCTTC. Residues: CSATRGAYDNEQFF.

This clonotype was counted at least ten times. The chain is built from TRBV28 and TRBJ2-5; TRBD1 agrees at 8 bases. The J segment lost 5 bases and the V segment lost 3 bases, leaving 11 bases of the junction unmatched. The V gene's germline CDR1 is MDHEN and CDR2 SYDVKM. The CDR3 has 16 residues. The CDR3 DNA follows: TGTGCCAGCAGTTTCCACGGACAGGGCCGAGGGGAGACCCAGTACTTC. Amino acid sequence: CASSFHGQGRGETQYF.

In this sample, this clonotype turned up many times. The chain joins TRBV11-3 to TRBJ2-7; D unclear. The CDR3 sequence is 14 residues long. Germline V gene data show CDR1 as SGHNT and CDR2 as YENEEA. The ends were cut back, 0 bases at V and 0 bases at J, with 6 bases in the middle. For the CDR3, the DNA is TGTGCCAGCAGCTTAGACAGCAGCTCCTACGAGCAGTACTTC. Its protein product is CASSLDSSSYEQYF.

This clonotype was observed at least ten times. The rearrangement joins TRBV10-3 to TRBJ1-5; D is perhaps TRBD1 (5 bases). Germline V gives CDR1 ENHRY, CDR2 SYGVKD. The V end lost 4 bases, the J end lost 0 bases, and 13 bases lay between the germline ends. This CDR3 contains 16 residues. CDR3 sequence reads: CAISGDRGLSNQPQHF. CDR3 nucleotides: TGTGCCATCAGTGGGGACCGGGGTCTTAGCAATCAGCCCCAGCATTTT.

This clonotype appeared a few times. The rearrangement uses TRBV6-1 and TRBJ2-7, with 9 bases identical to TRBD1. V was pared by 5 bases and J by 2 bases, with 4 bases of the junction left unmatched. CDR3 length equals 14 residues. CDR1 MNHNS and CDR2 SASEGT come from the germline V gene. CDR3 residues: CASSPGQGAYEQYF. CDR3 bases: TGTGCCAGCAGTCCGGGACAGGGAGCCTACGAGCAGTACTTC.

This clonotype was found many times. The chain is built from TRBV5-1 and TRBJ2-3; maybe TRBD2 (6 bases). CDR3 length equals 18 residues. The ends were cut back, 0 bases at V and 0 bases at J, with 17 bases in the middle. Germline V gene lookup returns CDR1 SGHRS and CDR2 YFSETQ. This CDR3 reads CASSLEVLAFPSTDTQYF. CDR3 DNA sequence: TGCGCCAGCAGCTTGGAGGTACTAGCTTTCCCTAGCACAGATACGCAGTATTTT.

This clonotype showed up many times. The rearrangement joins TRBV5-7 to TRBJ2-3; a weak D match, TRBD2 (5 bases). TRBV5-7 is designated an ORF whose function remains uncertain. With 1 base removed from V and 1 base from J, the gap between germline ends came to 19 bases. CDR3 length equals 18 residues. The CDR3 nucleotides read TGTGCCAGCAGCTTGTGTTATAGCACCAACGGGGGCACAGATACGCAGTATTTT. Its translation: CASSLCYSTNGGTDTQYF.

This clonotype was counted at least ten times. This sequence joins TRBV10-3 and TRBJ2-7; the match to TRBD2 covers 8 bases. V shed 10 bases, J shed 4 bases, and the junction held 6 bases outside the gene matches. Germline V lookup: CDR1 ENHRY, CDR2 SYGVKD. The length of the CDR3 is 12 residues. DNA of the CDR3: TGTGCCACTCGGGGGGGCCGTTACGAGCAGTACTTC. Its protein is CATRGGRYEQYF.